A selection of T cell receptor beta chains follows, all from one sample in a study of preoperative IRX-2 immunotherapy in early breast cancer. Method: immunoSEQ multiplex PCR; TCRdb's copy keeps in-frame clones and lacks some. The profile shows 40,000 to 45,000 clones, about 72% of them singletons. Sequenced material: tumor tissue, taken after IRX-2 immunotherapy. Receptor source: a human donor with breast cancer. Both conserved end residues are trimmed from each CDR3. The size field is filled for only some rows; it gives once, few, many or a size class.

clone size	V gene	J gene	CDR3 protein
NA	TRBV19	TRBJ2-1	ASSIVGANEQF
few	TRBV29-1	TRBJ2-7	SVLKLRWIHYEQY
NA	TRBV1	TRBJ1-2	ASSALVGMRAGYT
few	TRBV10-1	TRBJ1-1	ASRPGQALNTEAF
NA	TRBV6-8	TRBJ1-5	ASSYPRRDQPQH
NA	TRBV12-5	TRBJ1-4	ASTPGLEKLF
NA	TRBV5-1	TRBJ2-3	ASSLRQGDTDTQY
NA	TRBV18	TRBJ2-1	ASSPPGGAYNEQF
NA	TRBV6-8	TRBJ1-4	ASSYRPGATNEKLF
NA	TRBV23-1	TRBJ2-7	ASSLGQGASEQY
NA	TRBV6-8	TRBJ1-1	ASIPTSRERAF
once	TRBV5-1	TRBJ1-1	ASSLTGESSTEAF
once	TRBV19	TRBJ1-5	ASSPRTVNQPQH
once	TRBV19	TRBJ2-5	ASTRAASRERQGRQETQY
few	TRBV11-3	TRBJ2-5	ASSRDSQQETQY
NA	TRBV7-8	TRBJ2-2	ASSYGQGANTGELF
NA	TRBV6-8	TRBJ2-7	ASSYGVAHSSYEQY
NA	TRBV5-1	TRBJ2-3	ASSIRQGQVDTQY
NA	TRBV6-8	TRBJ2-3	ASSNGVPGGTDTQY
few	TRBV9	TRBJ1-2	ASSVRVGGYT
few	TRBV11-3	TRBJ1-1	ASSPTSRNTEAF
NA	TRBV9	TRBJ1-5	ASSVDRRQGITYSNQPQH
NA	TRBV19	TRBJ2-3	ASSIDYFGADTQY
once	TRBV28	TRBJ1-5	ASSLGQGRQPQH
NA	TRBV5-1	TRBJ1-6	ASSSPGTDNSPLH
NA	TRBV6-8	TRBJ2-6	AISRDRGPGANVLT
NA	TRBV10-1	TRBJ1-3	ASSKGTSGNTIY
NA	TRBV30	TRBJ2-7	AWSVLGYTNLEQY
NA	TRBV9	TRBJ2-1	ASREREGRKNEQF
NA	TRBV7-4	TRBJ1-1	ASSFDQGTEAF
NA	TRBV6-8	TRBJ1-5	ASSYGQYHSNQPQH
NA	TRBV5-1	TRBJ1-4	ASSRDLRGEKLF
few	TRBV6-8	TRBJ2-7	ASSAIPGVASYEQY
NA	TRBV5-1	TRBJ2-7	ASSLDQGALDEQY
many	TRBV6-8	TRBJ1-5	ASSGTSSQPQH
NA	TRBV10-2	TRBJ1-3	ASSWTGLSGNTIY
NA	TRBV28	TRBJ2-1	ASSPPGALNEQF